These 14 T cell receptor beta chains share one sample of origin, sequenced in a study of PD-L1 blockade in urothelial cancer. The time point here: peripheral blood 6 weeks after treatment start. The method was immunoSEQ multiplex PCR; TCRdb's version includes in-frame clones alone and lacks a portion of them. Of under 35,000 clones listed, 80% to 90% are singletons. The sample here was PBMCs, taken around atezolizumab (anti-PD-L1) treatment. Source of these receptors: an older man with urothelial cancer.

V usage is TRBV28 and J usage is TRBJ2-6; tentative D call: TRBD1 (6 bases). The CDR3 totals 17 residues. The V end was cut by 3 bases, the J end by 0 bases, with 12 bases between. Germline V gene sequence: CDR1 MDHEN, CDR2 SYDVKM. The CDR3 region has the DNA TGTGCCAGCAGTTTCGCAGGGGACCCCTCTGGGGCCAACGTCCTGACTTTC. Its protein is CASSFAGDPSGANVLTF.

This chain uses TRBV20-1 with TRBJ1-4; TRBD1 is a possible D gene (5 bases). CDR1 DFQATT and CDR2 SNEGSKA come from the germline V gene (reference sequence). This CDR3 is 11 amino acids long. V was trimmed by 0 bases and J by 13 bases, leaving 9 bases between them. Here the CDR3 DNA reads TGCAGTGCTAGAGATATCGGGGGACTGTTTTTT. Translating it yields CSARDIGGLFF.

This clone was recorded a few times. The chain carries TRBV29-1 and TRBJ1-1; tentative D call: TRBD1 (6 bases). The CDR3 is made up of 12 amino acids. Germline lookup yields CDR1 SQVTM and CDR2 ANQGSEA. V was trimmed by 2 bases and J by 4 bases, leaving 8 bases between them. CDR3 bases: TGCAGCGTTGAAAGGGGGGGCACTGAAGCTTTCTTT. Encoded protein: CSVERGGTEAFF.

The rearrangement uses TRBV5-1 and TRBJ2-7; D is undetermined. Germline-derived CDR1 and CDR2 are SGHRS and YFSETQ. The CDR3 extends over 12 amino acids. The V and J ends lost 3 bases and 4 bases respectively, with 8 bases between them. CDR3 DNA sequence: TGCGCCAGCAGCTCCGACTCTTACGAGCAGTACTTC. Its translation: CASSSDSYEQYF.

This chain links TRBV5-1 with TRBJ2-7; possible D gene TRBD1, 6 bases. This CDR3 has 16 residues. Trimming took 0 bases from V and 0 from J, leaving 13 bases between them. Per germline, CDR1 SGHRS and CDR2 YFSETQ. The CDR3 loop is CASSLGGWGPSYEQYF. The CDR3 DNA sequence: TGCGCCAGCAGCTTGGGCGGGTGGGGGCCCTCCTACGAGCAGTACTTC.

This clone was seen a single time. CDR3 protein: CASSQDRGRGETQYF. DNA of the CDR3: TGTGCCAGCAGCCAGGACAGGGGGCGCGGGGAGACCCAGTACTTC. V usage is TRBV11-2 and J usage is TRBJ2-5; 11 bases match TRBD1. Germline values: CDR1 SGHAT, CDR2 FQNNGV. The CDR3 is 15 amino acids. V lost 5 bases to trimming and J lost 5 bases; unmatched junction nucleotides: 7.

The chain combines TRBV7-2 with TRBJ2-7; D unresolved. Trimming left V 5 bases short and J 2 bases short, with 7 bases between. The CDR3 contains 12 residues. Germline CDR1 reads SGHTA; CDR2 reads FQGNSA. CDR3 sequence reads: CASSPPTYEQYF. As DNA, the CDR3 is TGTGCCAGCAGCCCCCCCACCTACGAGCAGTACTTC.

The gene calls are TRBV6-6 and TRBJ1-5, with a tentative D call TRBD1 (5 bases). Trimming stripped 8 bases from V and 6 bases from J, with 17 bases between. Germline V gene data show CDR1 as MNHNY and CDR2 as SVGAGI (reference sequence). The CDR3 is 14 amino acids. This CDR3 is CASRQGYQSQPQHF. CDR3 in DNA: TGTGCCAGCCGGCAGGGATATCAGAGTCAGCCCCAGCATTTT.

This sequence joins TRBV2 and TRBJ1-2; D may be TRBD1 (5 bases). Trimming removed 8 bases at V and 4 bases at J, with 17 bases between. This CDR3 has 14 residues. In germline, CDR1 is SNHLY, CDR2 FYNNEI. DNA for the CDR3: TGTGCCAGCGGTGGGGGGGGGTTTGGCTATGGCTACACCTTC. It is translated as CASGGGGFGYGYTF. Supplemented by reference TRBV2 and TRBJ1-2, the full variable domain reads EPEVTQTPSHQVTQMGQEVILRCVPISNHLYFYWYRQILGQKVEFLVSFYNNEISEKSEIFDDQFSVERPDGSNFTLKIRSTKLEDSAMYFCASGGGGFGYGYTFGSGTRLTVV.

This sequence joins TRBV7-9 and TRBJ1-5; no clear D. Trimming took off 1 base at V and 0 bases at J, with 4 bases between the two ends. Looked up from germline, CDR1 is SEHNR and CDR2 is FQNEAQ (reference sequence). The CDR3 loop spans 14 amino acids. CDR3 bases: TGTGCCAGCAGCTTAGACATTAGCAATCAGCCCCAGCATTTT. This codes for CASSLDISNQPQHF.

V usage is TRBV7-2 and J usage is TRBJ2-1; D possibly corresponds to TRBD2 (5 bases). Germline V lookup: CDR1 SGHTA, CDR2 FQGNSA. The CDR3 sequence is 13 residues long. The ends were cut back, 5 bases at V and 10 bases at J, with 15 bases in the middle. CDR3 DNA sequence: TGTGCCAGCAGCCCCCCCGCGGGTGGGGAGCAGTTCTTC. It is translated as CASSPPAGGEQFF.

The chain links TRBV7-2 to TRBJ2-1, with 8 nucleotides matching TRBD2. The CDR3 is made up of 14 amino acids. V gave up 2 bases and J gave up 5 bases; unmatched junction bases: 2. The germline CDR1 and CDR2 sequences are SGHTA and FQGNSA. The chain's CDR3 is CASSLTGRDNEQFF. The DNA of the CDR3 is TGTGCCAGCAGCTTAACCGGGAGGGACAATGAGCAGTTCTTC.

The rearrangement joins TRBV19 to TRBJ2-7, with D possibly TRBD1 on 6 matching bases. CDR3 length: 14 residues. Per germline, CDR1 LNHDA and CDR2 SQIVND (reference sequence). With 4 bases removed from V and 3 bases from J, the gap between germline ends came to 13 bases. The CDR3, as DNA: TGTGCCAGTAGTACCCGCCAGGGGTTCTACGAGCAGTACTTC. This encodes CASSTRQGFYEQYF.

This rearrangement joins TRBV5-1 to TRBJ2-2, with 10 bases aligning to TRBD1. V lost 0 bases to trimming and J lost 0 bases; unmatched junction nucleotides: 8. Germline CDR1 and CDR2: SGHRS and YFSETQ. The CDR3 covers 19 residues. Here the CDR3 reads CASSLGILGTGANTGELFF. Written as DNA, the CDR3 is TGCGCCAGCAGCTTGGGGATACTAGGGACAGGGGCGAACACCGGGGAGCTGTTTTTT.